This entry lists 11 T cell receptor beta chains sequenced from one sample in a study of post-analysis software for immune sequencing data. Libraries were made from TCR beta cDNA, and they carried unique molecular identifiers. TCRdb called the PCR reads again in MiXCR, with one record for every CDR3 protein. This sample yields hundreds of thousands of distinct CDR3 sequences, of which approximately 60% are seen a single time; roughly 10% belongs to the top ten. General study points: There were a handful of TRBV segments more frequent in patients than controls, and TRBV5-6, TRBV5-1 and TRBV20-1 were among them.

These TCRs are of unknown antigen specificity. Sample: blood. These receptors came from a girl aged 2 to 9 with multiple sclerosis.

The chain recombines TRBV6-5 with TRBJ2-4; possible D gene TRBD2, 5 bases. The DNA end lines up better with TRBJ2-7; the J call may be wrong. Looked up from germline, CDR1 is MNHEY and CDR2 is SVGAGI. This CDR3 region has 13 residues. The CDR3 nucleotides read TGTGCCAGCAGTTACGAGGGTTTGTACGAGCAGTACTTC. As protein: CASSYEGLYEQYF.

The rearrangement joins TRBV5-5 to TRBJ2-1; D might be TRBD1 (5 bases). The CDR3 is 13 amino acids. Trimming removed 4 bases from V and 9 bases from J, with 14 bases in between. Looked up from germline, CDR1 is SGHKS and CDR2 is YYEKEE (reference sequence). The chain's CDR3 is CASSRATDSEQFF. The CDR3 DNA follows: TGTGCCAGCAGCCGAGCGACAGACAGTGAGCAGTTCTTC.

Comments on this clonotype: A junction end diverges from the germline sequence, so it may reflect a read error. The chain recombines TRBV7-2 with TRBJ2-3, with TRBD2 matching 8 bases. The germline gives CDR1 SGHTA, CDR2 FQGNSA. The CDR3 has 14 residues. The CDR3 DNA sequence: TGCGCCAGCAGCTTGACTAGCGACACAGATACGCAGTATTTT. Residues: CASSLTSDTDTQYF. Full variable domain (rest looked up from reference TRBV7-2 and TRBJ2-3): GAGVSQSPSNKVTEKGKDVELRCDPISGHTALYWYRQSLGQGLEFLIYFQGNSAPDKSGLPSDRFSAERTGGSVSTLTIQRTQQEDSAVYLCASSLTSDTDTQYFGPGTRLTVL.

In this sample, this clonotype turned up a few times. The genes are TRBV25-1 and TRBJ2-1, with D unclear. The CDR3 has 11 amino acids. V dropped 5 bases and J dropped 9 bases, with 8 bases sitting between them. The germline gives CDR1 MGHDK, CDR2 SYGVNS. CDR3 in DNA: TGTGCCAGCAGTAGGAGCACTGAGCAGTTCTTC. This codes for CASSRSTEQFF.

The J gene is TRBJ2-1, the V gene TRBV29-1; D is ambiguous. The J call is doubtful: the DNA matches TRBJ2-7 better. The CDR3 is 13 amino acids. Per germline, CDR1 SQVTM and CDR2 ANQGSEA. In DNA, the CDR3 is TGCAGCGTTGAGGTATTAGCCTACAATGAGCAGTACTTC. Amino acid sequence: CSVEVLAYNEQYF.

The gene calls are TRBV10-3 and TRBJ2-5; TRBD2 agrees at 12 bases. CDR3 length equals 16 residues. CDR1 is ENHRY, CDR2 SYGVKD, per germline. After removal of 7 bases from V and 11 bases from J, the junction contained 17 bases not matched to a gene. CDR3 loop: CAIIESDGLAGREQYF. The CDR3, as DNA: TGTGCCATCATCGAGTCGGATGGACTAGCGGGGAGGGAGCAGTACTTC.

V gene TRBV28 combines with J gene TRBJ2-5; 7 nucleotides match TRBD1. Trimming cost V 9 bases and J 5 bases; bases outside gene matches: 9. The CDR3 has 13 residues. From germline, CDR1 is MDHEN and CDR2 SYDVKM. Here the CDR3 DNA reads TGTGCCAGTCGCACAGGGGAGATGGAGACCCAGTACTTC. This codes for CASRTGEMETQYF.

The gene calls are TRBV27 and TRBJ1-4, with a tentative D call TRBD1 (6 bases). With 6 bases removed from V and 7 bases from J, the gap between germline ends came to 15 bases. Germline CDR1 is MNHEY and CDR2 is SMNVEV (reference sequence). The CDR3 runs 14 residues. In nucleotides, the CDR3 is TGTGCCAGCAGGCGGGGGCAGACCGGTGAAAAACTGTTTTTT. It is translated as CASRRGQTGEKLFF.

V gene TRBV28 combines with J gene TRBJ2-1; either TRBD1 or TRBD2 may fit D (6 bases each). Germline CDR1 and CDR2: MDHEN and SYDVKM. V shed 6 bases and J shed 7 bases, with 16 bases lying between them. The CDR3 extends over 14 amino acids. The CDR3 DNA sequence: TGTGCCAGCAGCCAACAGGGACTCCTTAATGAGCAGTTCTTC. Amino acid sequence: CASSQQGLLNEQFF.

This clonotype was found once. V gene TRBV6-5 combines with J gene TRBJ2-1; 9 bases map to TRBD1. The CDR3 contains 16 residues. V trimming: 4 bases; J trimming: 1 base; junction bases outside the gene matches: 5. Germline V CDR1 and CDR2: MNHEY, SVGAGI. CDR3 sequence reads: CASSFTGGASYNEQFF. The CDR3 DNA reads TGTGCCAGCAGTTTCACAGGGGGCGCGTCCTACAATGAGCAGTTCTTC.

The J gene is TRBJ2-1, the V gene TRBV5-1; unclear D gene. The germline gives CDR1 SGHRS, CDR2 YFSETQ. Trimming pared 0 bases from V and 0 bases from J, leaving 10 bases between. CDR3 length: 16 residues. The CDR3: CASSLEASASYNEQFF. As DNA, the CDR3 is TGCGCCAGCAGCTTGGAAGCGTCAGCCTCCTACAATGAGCAGTTCTTC. Based on the CDR3 plus reference TRBV5-1 and TRBJ2-1, the full variable domain is KAGVTQTPRYLIKTRGQQVTLSCSPISGHRSVSWYQQTPGQGLQFLFEYFSETQRNKGNFPGRFSGRQFSNSRSEMNVSTLELGDSALYLCASSLEASASYNEQFFGPGTRLTVL.